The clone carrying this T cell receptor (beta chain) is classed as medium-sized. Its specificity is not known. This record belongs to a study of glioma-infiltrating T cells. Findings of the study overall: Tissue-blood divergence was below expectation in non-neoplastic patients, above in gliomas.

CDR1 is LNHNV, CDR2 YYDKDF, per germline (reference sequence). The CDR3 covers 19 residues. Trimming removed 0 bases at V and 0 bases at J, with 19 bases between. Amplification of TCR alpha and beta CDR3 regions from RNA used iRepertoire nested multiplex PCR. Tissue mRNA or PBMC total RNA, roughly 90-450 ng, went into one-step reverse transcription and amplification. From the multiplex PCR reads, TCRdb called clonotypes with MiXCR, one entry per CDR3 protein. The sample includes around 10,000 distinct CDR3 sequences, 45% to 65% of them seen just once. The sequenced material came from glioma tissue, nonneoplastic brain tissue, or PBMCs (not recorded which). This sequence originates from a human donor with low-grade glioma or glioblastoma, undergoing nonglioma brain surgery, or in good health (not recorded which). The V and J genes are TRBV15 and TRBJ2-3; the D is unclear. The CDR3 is CATSRDEKTFVSSTDTQYF. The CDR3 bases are TGTGCCACCAGCAGAGATGAGAAGACCTTTGTCTCTAGCACAGATACGCAGTATTTT.